This T cell receptor beta chain was sequenced in a study of regulatory T cells in long-lasting Graves disease. Study at large: Less than 3 months of antithyroid drugs had been taken by newly diagnosed Graves' patients.

Relying on iRepertoire HTBI primers and Arm-PCR of CDR3 regions, the team built TCR beta libraries. One entry per CDR3 protein, called by TCRdb with MiXCR from the multiplex PCR reads. The sample includes about 500,000 distinct CDR3 sequences, approximately 12% seen only once; the top ten take about 8.3%. Time point reported: newly diagnosed GD, antithyroid drugs for less than 3 months. RNA extracted from PBMCs served as the sequencing template. The V gene lost 2 bases and the J gene lost 11 bases, with 16 bases spanning the gap. The CDR3 sequence is 14 residues long. Per the germline V gene, CDR1 is LNHNV and CDR2 is YYDKDF (reference sequence). These data were likewise used in another study, on T cells in Graves' hyperthyroidism and ophthalmopathy. As that report states: Most thyroid clonotypes expanded above 0.001 appeared in blood too.

The sequence came from a woman between 25 and 40 years old with Graves disease. The chain joins TRBV15 to TRBJ2-1; tentatively, D is TRBD2 (5 bases). This specimen was peripheral blood mononuclear cells (PBMCs), taken at new diagnosis, from a patient treated with antithyroid drugs. This CDR3 is CATSRSFSAGKQFF. DNA of the CDR3: TGTGCCACCAGCAGATCCTTTAGCGCAGGCAAGCAGTTCTTC.